This paragraph covers one T cell receptor (beta chain) sequence. This entry is derived from a study of blood T cell repertoires in COVID-19. Study-wide context: Sources were T cells, B-cell-depleted T cells, or PBMCs; the material itself was cDNA or gDNA.

Authors' methods: It was from reference gene primer amplification that nucleated cell counts were estimated. TCRdb's copy holds only in-frame clones and misses some; the assay was immunoSEQ multiplex PCR. V and J calls and clone size are those listed in that table; D and trimming were worked out from the DNA. In the table there are 40,000 or so clones, around 90% of which are singletons. Germline trimming cut 0 bases from V and 1 base from J; bases unmatched to any gene: 4. The germline gives CDR1 SGHRS, CDR2 YFSETQ. This CDR3 spans 16 amino acids. This chain connects TRBV5-1 to TRBJ1-3; 7 nucleotides agree with TRBD1. The sample comprised peripheral blood. The source is a human donor in a cohort sampled during active COVID-19. CDR3 loop: CASSLGRDRSGNTIYF. Written as DNA, the CDR3 is TGCGCCAGCAGCTTGGGGCGGGACAGATCTGGAAACACCATATATTTT.